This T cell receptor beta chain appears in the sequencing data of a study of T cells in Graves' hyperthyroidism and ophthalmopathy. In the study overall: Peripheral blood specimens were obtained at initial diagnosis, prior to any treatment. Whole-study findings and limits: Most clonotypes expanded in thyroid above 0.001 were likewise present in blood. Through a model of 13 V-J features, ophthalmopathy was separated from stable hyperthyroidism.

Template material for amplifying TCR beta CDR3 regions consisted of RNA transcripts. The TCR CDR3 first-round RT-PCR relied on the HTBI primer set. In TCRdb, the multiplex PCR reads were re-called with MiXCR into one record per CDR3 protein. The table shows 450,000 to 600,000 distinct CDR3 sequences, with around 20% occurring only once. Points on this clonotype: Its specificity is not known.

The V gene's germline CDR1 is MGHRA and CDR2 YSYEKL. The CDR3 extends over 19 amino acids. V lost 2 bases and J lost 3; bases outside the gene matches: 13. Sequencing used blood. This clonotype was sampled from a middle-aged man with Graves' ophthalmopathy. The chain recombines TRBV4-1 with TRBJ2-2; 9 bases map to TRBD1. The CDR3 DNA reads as TGCGCCAGCAGCCAATATGGACAGGGGAAGGTTCCTTACACCGGGGAGCTGTTTTTT. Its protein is CASSQYGQGKVPYTGELFF.